This is a list of T cell receptor beta chains from one sample in a study of blood T cell repertoires in COVID-19. Some clones are missing from TCRdb's copy, which holds only in-frame ones; the method was immunoSEQ multiplex PCR. This table holds some 220,000 clones, around four fifths found once. The sequencing sample was made of peripheral blood. The receptors stem from a woman in her sixties or seventies who had recovered from COVID-19. Both conserved end residues are part of each CDR3. D genes are given only for firm matches. Some rows have no size entry. The others give once, few or many, or a class for an expanded clone.

j_gene: TRBJ1-2
d_gene: -
abundance: once
v_gene: TRBV27
CDR3aa: CASSKFALEELNYGYTF
CDR3nt: TGTGCCAGCAGCAAGTTTGCGTTAGAGGAGTTGAACTATGGCTACACCTTC

j_gene: TRBJ1-4
d_gene: -
abundance: once
v_gene: TRBV3-1/TRBV3-2
CDR3aa: CASSQVYSGNEKLFF
CDR3nt: TGTGCCAGCAGCCAAGTTTACAGCGGAAATGAAAAACTGTTTTTT

j_gene: TRBJ2-3
d_gene: TRBD2
abundance: few
v_gene: TRBV7-3
CDR3aa: CASSSGGSTDTQYF
CDR3nt: TGTGCCAGCAGCTCGGGAGGGAGCACAGATACGCAGTATTTT

j_gene: TRBJ1-4
d_gene: TRBD1
abundance: -
v_gene: TRBV19
CDR3aa: CASSPRQGLNEKLFF
CDR3nt: TGTGCCAGTAGTCCGCGACAGGGGTTGAATGAAAAACTGTTTTTT

j_gene: TRBJ1-1
d_gene: -
abundance: -
v_gene: TRBV18
CDR3aa: CASSPGGGLEAFF
CDR3nt: TGTGCCAGCTCACCAGGCGGGGGCCTCGAAGCTTTCTTT

j_gene: TRBJ1-6
d_gene: TRBD1
abundance: many
v_gene: TRBV3-1/TRBV3-2
CDR3aa: CASSQRQGGSPLHF
CDR3nt: TGTGCCAGCAGCCAAAGACAGGGGGGTTCACCCCTCCACTTT

j_gene: TRBJ1-2
d_gene: -
abundance: -
v_gene: TRBV4-2
CDR3aa: CASSQDGRATYGYTF
CDR3nt: TGTGCCAGCAGCCAAGACGGCAGGGCTACCTATGGCTACACCTTC

j_gene: TRBJ2-1
d_gene: TRBD2
abundance: -
v_gene: TRBV5-1
CDR3aa: CASIPPGTSGANEQFF
CDR3nt: TGCGCCAGCATCCCCCCCGGGACTAGCGGGGCAAATGAGCAGTTCTTC

j_gene: TRBJ1-1
d_gene: -
abundance: -
v_gene: TRBV2
CDR3aa: CASTDTGNTEAFF
CDR3nt: TGTGCCTCAACGGACACCGGGAACACTGAAGCTTTCTTT

j_gene: TRBJ1-2
d_gene: TRBD1
abundance: -
v_gene: TRBV5-4
CDR3aa: CASSSGTGSNYGYTF
CDR3nt: TGTGCCAGCAGCTCCGGGACAGGGTCTAACTATGGCTACACCTTC

j_gene: TRBJ2-3
d_gene: TRBD2
abundance: -
v_gene: TRBV29-1
CDR3aa: CSVASGGIDTQYF
CDR3nt: TGCAGCGTTGCTAGCGGGGGGATCGATACGCAGTATTTT

j_gene: TRBJ2-3
d_gene: -
abundance: -
v_gene: TRBV18
CDR3aa: CASSSRGRPGEDTQYF
CDR3nt: TGTGCCAGCTCATCCAGGGGTAGGCCAGGGGAAGATACGCAGTATTTT